This is a list of T cell receptor beta chains from one sample in a study of control samples from healthy donors and cancer patients. TCRdb's table, derived via immunoSEQ multiplex PCR, lists solely in-frame clones and lacks some. The sample has fewer than 200,000 clones; over 90% are singletons. Sequenced: blood. The receptor set was obtained from a woman younger than 45 in good health. Each CDR3 is given with its conserved first and last residue. Each record gives: clone size, V gene, J gene, CDR3 protein. Some rows mark clone size as missing; the rest say once, few, many or name a class of expanded clone.

clone size: -
V gene: TRBV29-1
J gene: TRBJ2-7
CDR3 protein: CSVVLAASSYEQYF

clone size: -
V gene: TRBV14
J gene: TRBJ1-4
CDR3 protein: CASSSLRYYEKLFF

clone size: -
V gene: TRBV6-1
J gene: TRBJ1-1
CDR3 protein: CASREVTGRKNTEAFF

clone size: -
V gene: TRBV27
J gene: TRBJ2-1
CDR3 protein: CASSLSPGSGSSYNEQFF

clone size: once
V gene: TRBV28
J gene: TRBJ1-2
CDR3 protein: CASSSSLPLPTRVVDYGYTF

clone size: -
V gene: TRBV2
J gene: TRBJ2-1
CDR3 protein: CASSTPSDAYNEQFF

clone size: -
V gene: TRBV12-3/TRBV12-4
J gene: TRBJ1-5
CDR3 protein: CASSFTREQPQHF

clone size: -
V gene: TRBV3-1/TRBV3-2
J gene: TRBJ1-1
CDR3 protein: CASSQGGKTEAFF

clone size: -
V gene: TRBV15
J gene: TRBJ2-3
CDR3 protein: CATSREGRLAASDTQYF

clone size: once
V gene: TRBV6-1
J gene: TRBJ2-5
CDR3 protein: CASSDEDRSQETQYF

clone size: -
V gene: TRBV4-1
J gene: TRBJ2-5
CDR3 protein: CASSQVPFAAETQYF

clone size: -
V gene: TRBV4-1
J gene: TRBJ2-1
CDR3 protein: CASSQRGHGSYNEQFF

clone size: -
V gene: TRBV19
J gene: TRBJ2-2
CDR3 protein: CASSWDRVLNTGELFF

clone size: -
V gene: TRBV4-2
J gene: TRBJ2-3
CDR3 protein: CASSQGELAGGADTQYF

clone size: -
V gene: TRBV6-1
J gene: TRBJ1-2
CDR3 protein: CASSERAKGVYGYTF

clone size: -
V gene: TRBV2
J gene: TRBJ2-7
CDR3 protein: CASSENAGTEQYF

clone size: -
V gene: TRBV7-9
J gene: TRBJ2-1
CDR3 protein: CASSPRGGSYNEQFF

clone size: -
V gene: TRBV7-2
J gene: TRBJ1-2
CDR3 protein: CASSLAITYGYTF

clone size: -
V gene: TRBV10-3
J gene: TRBJ2-7
CDR3 protein: CAISGRQGLHEQYF

clone size: -
V gene: TRBV6-5
J gene: TRBJ2-3
CDR3 protein: CASSYSMGRDTDTQYF

clone size: -
V gene: TRBV18
J gene: TRBJ2-2
CDR3 protein: CASSPMGVRVHGELFF

clone size: -
V gene: TRBV28
J gene: TRBJ1-5
CDR3 protein: CASSWDPNQPQHF

clone size: -
V gene: TRBV6-6
J gene: TRBJ2-7
CDR3 protein: CASSYSESGPYEQYF

clone size: -
V gene: TRBV7-3
J gene: TRBJ2-1
CDR3 protein: CASSRSGSRAYNEQFF

clone size: -
V gene: TRBV5-4
J gene: TRBJ2-7
CDR3 protein: CASSRRQGAHHEQYF

clone size: -
V gene: TRBV27
J gene: TRBJ2-3
CDR3 protein: CASSLSFPTDTQYF